The rows below give T cell receptor beta chains drawn from one sample of a study of cytomegalovirus exposure and HLA in healthy donors. Sequencing used immunoSEQ multiplex PCR; TCRdb keeps in-frame clones, though not all of them. Of 60,000 to 65,000 clones listed, roughly 95% are singletons. Specimen: PBMCs. These receptors originate from a woman aged 18-29 years in good health and CMV-seropositive. The CDR3 runs from the conserved cysteine through the conserved F or W. D genes are given only for firm matches. Some rows mark clone size as missing; the rest say once, few, many or name a class of expanded clone.

v_call,clone_size,j_call,d_call,cdr3_aa,cdr3_nt
TRBV7-2,.,TRBJ1-5,.,CASSLESGQPQHF,TGTGCCAGCAGCTTAGAATCGGGTCAGCCCCAGCATTTT
TRBV5-1,.,TRBJ1-2,TRBD1,CASPNRGYGYTF,TGCGCCAGTCCGAACAGGGGGTATGGCTACACCTTC
TRBV13,.,TRBJ2-3,TRBD1,CASSLRDSFHLFTDTQYF,TGTGCCAGCAGCTTACGGGACAGCTTCCACCTCTTCACAGATACGCAGTATTTT
TRBV7-3,few,TRBJ2-5,.,CASSLGAKETQYF,TGTGCCAGCAGCTTAGGAGCAAAAGAGACCCAGTACTTC
TRBV2,.,TRBJ2-7,.,CASSEGTRGGYEQYF,TGTGCCAGCAGTGAAGGAACAAGGGGTGGCTACGAGCAGTACTTC
TRBV6-5,.,TRBJ2-7,TRBD2,CASSAPKGGLYEQYF,TGTGCCAGCAGTGCCCCAAAGGGAGGGCTATACGAGCAGTACTTC
TRBV7-8,.,TRBJ2-1,.,CASSFQRDKAYNEQFF,TGTGCCAGCAGTTTCCAAAGGGACAAGGCCTACAATGAGCAGTTCTTC
TRBV9,.,TRBJ2-7,TRBD2,CASSVTYSGDFLYEQYF,TGTGCCAGCAGCGTAACCTACAGCGGGGACTTCCTCTACGAGCAGTACTTC
TRBV5-6,.,TRBJ2-7,.,CASSLGGDTYEQYF,TGTGCCAGCAGCTTAGGGGGAGATACCTACGAGCAGTACTTC
TRBV5-6,.,TRBJ2-1,.,CASSLSGEQFF,TGTGCCAGCAGCTTATCAGGAGAGCAGTTCTTC
TRBV10-3,.,TRBJ2-1,TRBD2,CAISRTSGSSYNEQFF,TGTGCCATCTCCCGGACTAGCGGGAGTTCCTACAATGAGCAGTTCTTC
TRBV7-9,.,TRBJ1-6,TRBD1,CASSGQGTSPLHF,TGTGCCAGCTCCGGACAGGGGACTTCACCCCTCCACTTT
TRBV5-6,.,TRBJ2-7,TRBD1,CASSFGTGFGEQYF,TGTGCCAGCAGCTTCGGGACAGGGTTTGGAGAGCAGTACTTC
TRBV5-1,.,TRBJ2-3,TRBD2,CASSLLSGSGADTQYF,TGCGCCAGCAGCCTCCTTAGCGGGAGCGGAGCAGATACGCAGTATTTT
TRBV2,.,TRBJ2-3,.,CASRALDTQYF,TGTGCCAGCAGGGCTTTAGATACGCAGTATTTT
TRBV7-2,.,TRBJ2-7,.,CASSLAVGTSYEQYF,TGTGCCAGCAGCTTAGCGGTAGGGACTTCCTACGAGCAGTACTTC
TRBV4-1,.,TRBJ2-7,.,CASSSRVTYEQYF,TGCGCCAGCAGCTCCAGGGTCACCTACGAGCAGTACTTC
TRBV4-3,.,TRBJ1-2,.,CASSPHSNYGYTF,TGCGCCAGCAGCCCCCACTCTAACTATGGCTACACCTTC
TRBV9,.,TRBJ2-4,TRBD1,CASSLGGPKNIQYF,TGTGCCAGCAGCCTAGGGGGCCCCAAAAACATTCAGTACTTC
TRBV4-1,few,TRBJ1-1,TRBD1,CASSQAQGVHTEAFF,TGCGCCAGCAGCCAAGCCCAGGGGGTTCACACTGAAGCTTTCTTT
TRBV10-3,.,TRBJ1-1,.,CAISELGSEAFF,TGTGCCATCAGTGAGTTGGGCTCTGAAGCTTTCTTT
TRBV6-1,.,TRBJ2-5,.,CASSESYQETQYF,TGTGCCAGCAGTGAATCCTACCAAGAGACCCAGTACTTC
TRBV21-1,.,TRBJ2-7,.,CASSIGEEIYEQYF,TGTGCCAGCAGCATCGGAGAAGAGATCTATGAGCAGTACTTC
TRBV29-1,.,TRBJ2-3,TRBD2,CSVSSGTGTDTQYF,TGCAGCGTTAGTAGCGGGACCGGCACAGATACGCAGTATTTT
TRBV10-1,.,TRBJ2-7,.,CASSVSGHPHEQYF,TGCGCCAGCAGTGTATCGGGTCACCCCCACGAGCAGTACTTC
TRBV19,.,TRBJ1-6,.,CASSRLVSGDSPLHF,TGTGCCAGTAGTAGGTTGGTATCAGGCGATTCACCCCTCCACTTT
TRBV5-4,.,TRBJ2-2,.,CASGGRGTVLTGELFF,TGTGCCAGCGGTGGGCGGGGAACCGTCCTCACCGGGGAGCTGTTTTTT
TRBV4-2,.,TRBJ2-3,.,CASSQEGAPAIDTQYF,TGTGCCAGCAGCCAAGAAGGGGCCCCAGCGATAGATACGCAGTATTTT